The 24 T cell receptor beta chains below were found in one sample sequenced in a study of cytomegalovirus exposure and HLA in healthy donors. This PCR relied on a set of 60 Vbeta primers and 13 Jbeta primers. Some clones are missing from TCRdb's copy, which holds only in-frame ones; the method was immunoSEQ multiplex PCR. Here the sample spans over 150,000 clones, over 75% being singletons. The sample was PBMCs. These receptor sequences come from a girl under three years old in good health and CMV-seronegative.

This rearrangement joins TRBV10-3 to TRBJ2-7; 9 bases match TRBD2. V lost 6 bases to trimming and J lost 6 bases; unmatched junction nucleotides: 12. Germline values: CDR1 ENHRY, CDR2 SYGVKD. There are 15 residues in the CDR3. CDR3: CAISVAGAPSLEQYF. Written as DNA, the CDR3 is TGTGCCATCAGCGTAGCGGGAGCCCCCTCCCTCGAGCAGTACTTC.

The chain links TRBV7-2 to TRBJ2-3; 10 bases map to TRBD2. The CDR3 consists of 15 residues. The V gene end was trimmed by 1 base and the J gene end by 4 bases; junction bases not matched to a gene: 2. Germline loops: CDR1 SGHTA, CDR2 FQGNSA. The CDR3 DNA follows: TGTGCCAGCAGCTTAGGTAGCGGGGGGCCAGATACGCAGTATTTT. Its protein product is CASSLGSGGPDTQYF.

V and J are TRBV4-3 and TRBJ2-3; 12 nucleotides align to TRBD2. The CDR3 sequence is 17 residues long. Trimming removed 1 base from V and 4 bases from J; junction bases left unmatched: 6. Germline-derived CDR1 and CDR2 are LGHNA and YSLEER. CDR3 region: CASSQVLAGGPADTQYF. The CDR3 nucleotides read TGCGCCAGCAGCCAAGTTCTAGCGGGAGGGCCCGCAGATACGCAGTATTTT.

The chain combines TRBV18 with TRBJ1-5, with TRBD1 matching over 7 bases. In germline, CDR1 is KGHSH, CDR2 LQKENI. With V trimmed by 4 bases and J by 0 bases, 3 bases remained unmatched. The CDR3 loop spans 15 amino acids. The DNA for the CDR3 is TGTGCCAGCTCACACAGGACAGGTAGCAATCAGCCCCAGCATTTT. The encoded protein is CASSHRTGSNQPQHF.

The V call is TRBV6-1, the J call TRBJ1-5; D remains ambiguous. V dropped 8 bases and J dropped 7 bases, with 21 bases sitting between them. Germline V gene lookup returns CDR1 MNHNS and CDR2 SASEGT. The CDR3 is made up of 15 amino acids. The CDR3 DNA reads as TGTGCCAGCGGGGAGACCGGGAGCCTTGACCAGCCCCAGCATTTT. This translates into CASGETGSLDQPQHF.

Written as DNA, the CDR3 is TGTGCCAGCAGCTTAGGAGGGGCTAGCGGGAGGGCGGGGGAGACCCAGTACTTC. Translated: CASSLGGASGRAGETQYF. The rearrangement joins TRBV7-2 to TRBJ2-5; 12 bases are shared with TRBD2. V shed 1 base, J shed 5 bases, and the junction held 11 bases outside the gene matches. The CDR3 extends over 18 amino acids. Germline V gene lookup returns CDR1 SGHTA and CDR2 FQGNSA.

The genes are TRBV7-9 and TRBJ2-5; possibly TRBD2 for D (6 bases). This CDR3 region has 14 residues. Germline V gene data show CDR1 as SEHNR and CDR2 as FQNEAQ (reference sequence). Trimming left V 3 bases short and J 4 bases short, with 12 bases between. The CDR3 DNA reads as TGTGCCAGCAGCTTTCAGGGCGGGGTAGAGACCCAGTACTTC. The encoded protein is CASSFQGGVETQYF.

The CDR3 is CASSLTSGTSGSGSYNEQFF. The CDR3 bases are TGCGCCAGCAGCCTCACTTCCGGGACTAGCGGGAGCGGATCCTACAATGAGCAGTTCTTC. The J gene is TRBJ2-1, the V gene TRBV5-1, with 14 positions matching TRBD2. CDR1 and CDR2 from the germline V gene are SGHRS and YFSETQ. The CDR3 runs to 20 residues. V lost 4 bases, J lost 1 base, and 13 bases stayed unmatched.

The rearrangement joins TRBV5-4 to TRBJ1-4, with TRBD1 as a possible D gene (5 bases). Trimming shortened V by 0 bases and J by 0 bases, and 9 bases separated the two germline ends. The CDR3 is 16 residues long. CDR1 SGHNT and CDR2 YYREEE come from the germline V gene (reference sequence). CDR3 nucleotide sequence: TGTGCCAGCAGCTTGGGGGGGGGAGCAACTAATGAAAAACTGTTTTTT. Its translation: CASSLGGGATNEKLFF.

The rearrangement joins TRBV2 to TRBJ2-7, with TRBD1 as a possible D gene (5 bases). This CDR3 has 13 amino acids. Germline CDR1 SNHLY, CDR2 FYNNEI. V was pared by 7 bases and J by 0 bases, with 10 bases between. CDR3 bases: TGTGCCAGCAAGGGCAGGGACTCCTACGAGCAGTACTTC. This translates into CASKGRDSYEQYF.

With regard to this clone: The sample carries other DNA sequences with the same CDR3. The chain couples TRBV7-9 to TRBJ2-3; D might be TRBD2 (6 bases). The CDR3 runs to 15 residues. V was trimmed by 1 base and J by 4 bases, leaving 12 bases between them. CDR1 is SEHNR and CDR2 is FQNEAQ in the germline V gene (reference sequence). CDR3 bases: TGTGCCAGCAGCTTAGTACTAGCCGGGGCAGATACGCAGTATTTT. Translation gives CASSLVLAGADTQYF.

This chain joins TRBV5-1 and TRBJ2-2; D is undetermined. The germline V gene encodes CDR1 SGHRS and CDR2 YFSETQ. V lost 1 base and J 5 bases, leaving 9 bases between the germline ends. This CDR3 spans 14 amino acids. This CDR3 is CASSLTFATGELFF. CDR3 nucleotide sequence: TGCGCCAGCAGCTTGACGTTCGCGACCGGGGAGCTGTTTTTT.

This chain joins TRBV10-3 and TRBJ2-7; D unresolved. The CDR3 is 12 amino acids. Trimming cost V 3 bases and J 0 bases, with 3 bases left between them. CDR1 is ENHRY, CDR2 SYGVKD, per germline. The CDR3 here is CAISDSSYEQYF. The DNA of the CDR3 is TGTGCCATCAGTGACAGCTCCTACGAGCAGTACTTC.

The V and J genes are TRBV19 and TRBJ2-5, with TRBD2 matching over 7 bases. Per germline, CDR1 LNHDA and CDR2 SQIVND (reference sequence). V shed 3 bases, J shed 3 bases, and the junction held 7 bases outside the gene matches. This CDR3 is 15 amino acids long. The CDR3 DNA reads TGTGCCAGTAGTATGTCGTGGCTAGCGGAAGAGACCCAGTACTTC. Its protein product is CASSMSWLAEETQYF. The whole variable domain, remainder taken from reference TRBV19 and TRBJ2-5, is DGGITQSPKYLFRKEGQNVTLSCEQNLNHDAMYWYRQDPGQGLRLIYYSQIVNDFQKGDIAEGYSVSREKKESFPLTVTSAQKNPTAFYLCASSMSWLAEETQYFGPGTRLLVL.

The chain joins TRBV4-1 to TRBJ2-2; 8 bases agree with TRBD1. The CDR3 is 16 amino acids. With V trimmed by 7 bases and J by 1 base, 8 bases remained unmatched. Germline V gene data show CDR1 as MGHRA and CDR2 as YSYEKL. CDR3 DNA: TGCGCCAGCAAGGAGCCCGGGACAGGGAACACCGGGGAGCTGTTTTTT. Translating gives CASKEPGTGNTGELFF.

The rearrangement joins TRBV27 to TRBJ1-2; maybe TRBD1 (6 bases). The V end was cut by 4 bases, the J end by 3 bases, with 21 bases between. Per germline, CDR1 MNHEY and CDR2 SMNVEV (reference sequence). The CDR3 spans 17 residues. CDR3 amino acids: CASSSRGGKVSDYGYTF. The CDR3 nucleotides are TGTGCCAGCAGTTCCAGGGGTGGTAAAGTCTCCGACTATGGCTACACCTTC.

This rearrangement joins TRBV25-1 to TRBJ1-2; D unresolved. Trimming removed 6 bases at V and 3 bases at J, with 17 bases between. This CDR3 comprises 15 residues. Germline values: CDR1 MGHDK, CDR2 SYGVNS. This CDR3 reads CASRAREMGHYGYTF. As DNA, the CDR3 is TGTGCCAGCAGGGCGAGGGAGATGGGCCACTATGGCTACACCTTC.

The chain uses TRBV28 and TRBJ2-7; 8 nucleotides line up with TRBD1. CDR1 is MDHEN, CDR2 SYDVKM, per germline. The CDR3 consists of 15 residues. The junction had 2 bases not matched to a gene; V was cut back by 1 base and J by 0 bases. The CDR3 is CASSLSRGLSYEQYF. The CDR3 DNA is TGTGCCAGCAGTTTATCCAGGGGGCTCTCCTACGAGCAGTACTTC. The full variable domain, rest sourced from reference TRBV28 and TRBJ2-7, is DVKVTQSSRYLVKRTGEKVFLECVQDMDHENMFWYRQDPGLGLRLIYFSYDVKMKEKGDIPEGYSVSREKKERFSLILESASTNQTSMYLCASSLSRGLSYEQYFGPGTRLTVT.

This chain uses TRBV5-5 with TRBJ2-7, with TRBD1 matching 8 bases. The ends lost 4 bases at V and 0 bases at J; junction bases unmatched: 12. The CDR3 is 17 amino acids. Germline CDR1 is SGHKS and CDR2 is YYEKEE (reference sequence). The CDR3 region has the DNA TGTGCCAGCAGCGGACCGACAGGGGACATATTCTCCTACGAGCAGTACTTC. Translated: CASSGPTGDIFSYEQYF.

The genes are TRBV7-3 and TRBJ1-1; D might be TRBD1 (5 bases). Trimming stripped 5 bases from V and 0 bases from J, with 10 bases between. The CDR3 length is 14 residues. Germline values: CDR1 SGHTA, CDR2 FQGTGA. In DNA, the CDR3 is TGTGCCAGCAGCCCAGCAGGGTTGAACACTGAAGCTTTCTTT. This encodes CASSPAGLNTEAFF.

The V and J genes are TRBV19 and TRBJ2-7, with a weak D call TRBD2 (5 bases). V lost 6 bases and J 2 bases, leaving 11 bases between the germline ends. Germline assignment: CDR1 LNHDA and CDR2 SQIVND (reference sequence). The CDR3 consists of 13 residues. Here the CDR3 DNA reads TGTGCCAGTAGCCGGACTGCGGCCTACGAGCAGTACTTC. Amino acids: CASSRTAAYEQYF. The whole variable domain, filled in from reference TRBV19 and TRBJ2-7, reads DGGITQSPKYLFRKEGQNVTLSCEQNLNHDAMYWYRQDPGQGLRLIYYSQIVNDFQKGDIAEGYSVSREKKESFPLTVTSAQKNPTAFYLCASSRTAAYEQYFGPGTRLTVT.

The chain employs TRBV6-1 and TRBJ1-1, with D perhaps TRBD1 (5 bases). The germline V and J ends were trimmed by 1 base and 3 bases, with 9 bases remaining between them. The CDR3 is 14 residues long. The germline gives CDR1 MNHNS, CDR2 SASEGT. In DNA form, the CDR3 reads TGTGCCAGCAGTGAAGGAAGGGGCCACACTGAAGCTTTCTTT. Protein: CASSEGRGHTEAFF.

The CDR3 DNA sequence: TGTGCCAGCAGCCAGACTAGCCTATCCTACAATGAGCAGTTCTTC. Translating gives CASSQTSLSYNEQFF. V and J are TRBV4-2 and TRBJ2-1; 7 nucleotides line up with TRBD2. Trimming at V came to 3 bases and at J to 1 base, leaving 3 bases not matched to a gene. This CDR3 is 15 amino acids long. Per the germline V gene, CDR1 is LGHNA and CDR2 is YNFKEQ.

This chain uses TRBV6-5 with TRBJ1-6; 7 bases align to TRBD1. The CDR3 sequence is 15 residues long. V lost 0 bases and J lost 9; bases outside the gene matches: 5. Germline CDR1 reads MNHEY; CDR2 reads SVGAGI. The CDR3 DNA sequence: TGTGCCAGCAGTTACTCAGAGGGGGCAGCTTCACCCCTCCACTTT. It encodes CASSYSEGAASPLHF.